The sequence of this T cell receptor (beta chain) was determined in a study of T cell responses to AZD1222 COVID-19 vaccine. Points from the study as a whole: Donors were mostly white British, more females; clonal diversity possibly underestimated. Every sample of the repertoires postdated the peak T cell response.

As for this clone: Its matching antigen is unknown.

Repertoires were generated with immunoSEQ multiplex PCR, while TCRdb's copy carries only in-frame clones and drops some. The sample lists about 120,000 clones, 75% to 95% occurring once. CDR3 length equals 15 residues. Losses at the gene ends were 2 bases for V and 3 bases for J; bases not matched to a gene: 5. CDR1 and CDR2 from the germline V gene are SGDLS and YYNGEE. Sequenced here: peripheral blood, sampled 28 days after the second dose of the MenACWY control vaccine. The sequence came from an adult who received the MenACWY meningococcal vaccine as a control. The rearrangement links TRBV9 to TRBJ2-1; 7 nucleotides agree with TRBD2. This CDR3 is CASSVGGSGYNEQFF. The DNA of the CDR3 is TGTGCCAGCAGCGTGGGGGGGAGCGGCTACAATGAGCAGTTCTTC.